The 16 T cell receptor beta chains below come from one sample, sequenced in a study of shared clonotypes between healthy human individuals. Only in-frame clones appear in the TCRdb table, and some are missing; sequencing was by immunoSEQ multiplex PCR. The sample comprises under 300,000 clones, just over 65% of which are singletons, and more than 9.5% rests with the top ten. Material for sequencing was memory CD4+ T cells sorted from blood. Stated subset: CD45RA-negative fraction. These receptors were obtained from a man aged 25 to 40 in good health.

The CDR3 loop is CASSVGSGQPQHF. The CDR3 nucleotides read TGTGCCAGCAGCGTGGGTTCGGGCCAGCCCCAGCATTTT. The chain couples TRBV9 to TRBJ1-5; D not resolved. V was pared by 2 bases and J by 7 bases, with 10 bases between. The CDR3 runs 13 residues. Germline CDR1 reads SGDLS; CDR2 reads YYNGEE.

The CDR3: CASRPRRGTYEQYF. The CDR3 DNA reads TGTGCCAGCAGGCCTCGACGGGGAACCTACGAGCAGTACTTC. The J gene is TRBJ2-7, the V gene TRBV6-5; a possible D gene is TRBD2 (5 bases). The CDR3 sequence is 14 residues long. The germline V gene encodes CDR1 MNHEY and CDR2 SVGAGI. Trimming stripped 6 bases from V and 2 bases from J, with 14 bases between.

The V and J genes are TRBV30 and TRBJ2-3, with 11 bases fitting TRBD1. The germline V gene encodes CDR1 GTSNPN and CDR2 SVGIG (reference sequence). After removal of 1 base from V and 4 bases from J, the junction contained 7 bases not matched to a gene. There are 16 residues in the CDR3. The CDR3 region is CAWSAGQGARSDTQYF. CDR3 coding DNA: TGTGCCTGGAGTGCTGGACAGGGGGCGCGATCAGATACGCAGTATTTT.

The chain is built from TRBV5-1 and TRBJ2-5; tentative D call: TRBD2 (5 bases). The J call may be mistaken, given a closer DNA end match to TRBJ2-7. The CDR3 runs to 14 residues. CDR1 is SGHRS and CDR2 is YFSETQ in the germline V gene. The CDR3 protein is CASSLGTALYEQYF. The CDR3 coding sequence is TGCGCCAGCAGCTTGGGGACTGCCCTCTACGAGCAGTACTTC.

This chain connects TRBV19 to TRBJ1-1, with a possible D match to TRBD1 (5 bases). V gave up 6 bases and J gave up 5 bases, with 22 bases separating them. Germline CDR1 LNHDA, CDR2 SQIVND (reference sequence). This CDR3 has 16 residues. The CDR3 DNA sequence: TGTGCCAGTAGCCCCGCAGGGTTCGGCCACACAACTGAAGCTTTCTTT. Translation: CASSPAGFGHTTEAFF.

J is TRBJ2-1 and V is TRBV5-1, with 8 bases identical to TRBD2. Looked up from germline, CDR1 is SGHRS and CDR2 is YFSETQ. CDR3 length: 15 residues. J was trimmed by 7 bases and V by 0 bases; bases with no gene match: 6. DNA for the CDR3: TGCGCCAGCAGCTTGGCCAGCGGGAGCTGGAATGAGCAGTTCTTC. It encodes CASSLASGSWNEQFF.

The V gene is TRBV7-8, the J gene TRBJ2-1, with D possibly matching TRBD2 (6 bases). CDR3 length equals 14 residues. Between the trimmed V and J ends, which lost 5 bases and 5 bases, there was a span of 13 bases. Germline V gene lookup returns CDR1 SGHVS and CDR2 FQNEAQ. The DNA of the CDR3 is TGTGCCAGCAGCCCCGGGGGTTTCGACAATGAGCAGTTCTTC. This sequence encodes CASSPGGFDNEQFF. Supplemented by reference TRBV7-8 and TRBJ2-1, the full variable domain reads GAGVSQSPRYKVAKRGQDVALRCDPISGHVSLFWYQQALGQGPEFLTYFQNEAQLDKSGLPSDRFFAERPEGSVSTLKIQRTQQEDSAVYLCASSPGGFDNEQFFGPGTRLTVL.

This clone has only a few counts. The rearrangement uses TRBV2 and TRBJ1-5; D unclear. The CDR3 loop spans 13 amino acids. V dropped 4 bases and J dropped 6 bases, with 10 bases sitting between them. Germline CDR1 and CDR2: SNHLY and FYNNEI. The CDR3 sequence: CASSGTGGQPQHF. In DNA, the CDR3 is TGTGCCAGCAGTGGGACCGGCGGTCAGCCCCAGCATTTT. Using reference TRBV2 and TRBJ1-5 for the parts outside the CDR3, the full variable domain is EPEVTQTPSHQVTQMGQEVILRCVPISNHLYFYWYRQILGQKVEFLVSFYNNEISEKSEIFDDQFSVERPDGSNFTLKIRSTKLEDSAMYFCASSGTGGQPQHFGDGTRLSIL.

This clone was seen once. The CDR3 sequence is CASSPLPASGILAYEQYF. The CDR3 DNA reads TGTGCCAGCTCACCACTCCCGGCTAGCGGGATTCTCGCCTACGAGCAGTACTTC. This chain links TRBV18 with TRBJ2-7; TRBD2 matches at 9 bases. The CDR3 spans 18 residues. In germline, CDR1 is KGHSH, CDR2 LQKENI. Trimming removed 1 base from V and 2 bases from J; junction bases left unmatched: 12.

This rearrangement joins TRBV28 to TRBJ1-4; D remains unclear. CDR1 is MDHEN and CDR2 is SYDVKM in the germline V gene. The V end lost 5 bases, the J end lost 3 bases, and 10 bases lay between the germline ends. CDR3 length: 14 amino acids. DNA for the CDR3: TGTGCCAGCAGTCCCAATATTCCTAATGAAAAACTGTTTTTT. This sequence encodes CASSPNIPNEKLFF.

The genes are TRBV19 and TRBJ2-1; the D is unclear. Trimming pared 3 bases from V and 4 bases from J, leaving 1 base between. Germline V gene data show CDR1 as LNHDA and CDR2 as SQIVND (reference sequence). This CDR3 has 11 residues. CDR3 nucleotides: TGTGCCAGTAGTATTTACAATGAGCAGTTCTTC. Translating it yields CASSIYNEQFF. Looking up the rest from reference TRBV19 and TRBJ2-1 gives the full variable domain: DGGITQSPKYLFRKEGQNVTLSCEQNLNHDAMYWYRQDPGQGLRLIYYSQIVNDFQKGDIAEGYSVSREKKESFPLTVTSAQKNPTAFYLCASSIYNEQFFGPGTRLTVL.

This chain joins TRBV5-4 and TRBJ2-5; D is perhaps TRBD1 or TRBD2 (5 bases each). The length of the CDR3 is 14 residues. CDR1 SGHNT and CDR2 YYREEE come from the germline V gene (reference sequence). V was pared by 4 bases and J by 0 bases, with 10 bases between. The CDR3 coding sequence is TGTGCCAGCAGCGGGACCGGGCACCAAGAGACCCAGTACTTC. This codes for CASSGTGHQETQYF.

The J gene is TRBJ2-1, the V gene TRBV29-1; D unresolved. This CDR3 comprises 11 residues. Germline V gives CDR1 SQVTM, CDR2 ANQGSEA. The V end was cut by 3 bases, the J end by 5 bases, with 5 bases between. The CDR3 here is CSVEWHNEQFF. CDR3 coding DNA: TGCAGCGTTGAGTGGCACAATGAGCAGTTCTTC.

This clone was detected only a few times. The chain employs TRBV7-8 and TRBJ2-1, with D possibly being TRBD2 (6 bases). Trimming shortened V by 5 bases and J by 6 bases, and 17 bases separated the two germline ends. The CDR3 covers 15 residues. The V gene's germline CDR1 is SGHVS and CDR2 FQNEAQ. As DNA, the CDR3 is TGTGCCAGCAGCCTGTGGGGGGTAACGGGCAATGAGCAGTTCTTC. Its protein product is CASSLWGVTGNEQFF.

This clone has a single count. V is TRBV28 and J is TRBJ1-4; D remains ambiguous. V shed 2 bases and J shed 0 bases, with 7 bases lying between them. The CDR3 spans 15 residues. Germline values: CDR1 MDHEN, CDR2 SYDVKM. The CDR3 sequence: CASSLGGTTNEKLFF. CDR3 nucleotides: TGTGCCAGCAGTTTAGGTGGGACAACTAATGAAAAACTGTTTTTT.

The chain uses TRBV27 and TRBJ2-3; D is ambiguous. The V end lost 3 bases, the J end lost 1 base, and 8 bases lay between the germline ends. Germline V gene data show CDR1 as MNHEY and CDR2 as SMNVEV (reference sequence). The CDR3 runs 14 residues. The CDR3 spells CASSFNGRTDTQYF. CDR3 DNA: TGTGCCAGCAGTTTTAACGGACGCACAGATACGCAGTATTTT.